What follows are 20 T cell receptor beta chains derived from one specimen sequenced in a study of regulatory T cells in long-lasting Graves disease. Time point: persistent/refractory GD, antithyroid drugs over 5 years with positive TRAb. From RNA extracted from PBMCs, the TCR library was made. With iRepertoire HTBI primers and Arm-PCR of CDR3 regions, TCR beta libraries were built. TCRdb analysed the multiplex PCR reads with MiXCR anew, one entry per CDR3 protein. The data contain roughly 400,000 distinct CDR3 sequences, around 21% of them singletons. Specimen: peripheral blood mononuclear cells (PBMCs), collected when the disease was refractory, from a patient treated with antithyroid drugs. The source is a female donor with Graves disease.

This chain connects TRBV27 to TRBJ2-2; D is unresolved. Germline V gene data show CDR1 as MNHEY and CDR2 as SMNVEV (reference sequence). This CDR3 has 16 amino acids. Trimming cost V 3 bases and J 0 bases, with 11 bases left between them. In DNA, the CDR3 is TGTGCCAGCAGTTTCGTGGCGGTCGCGAACACCGGGGAGCTGTTTTTT. It specifies CASSFVAVANTGELFF.

This clonotype was seen a single time. The chain uses TRBV6-1 and TRBJ1-6; D is unclear. The germline V and J ends were trimmed by 4 bases and 11 bases, with 12 bases remaining between them. The CDR3 spans 13 residues. Germline V CDR1 and CDR2: MNHNS, SASEGT. The CDR3 DNA is TGTGCCAGCAGTGCCGGACTCTTTACACCCCTCCACTTT. It yields the protein CASSAGLFTPLHF.

V and J are TRBV13 and TRBJ2-2; 8 nucleotides align to TRBD2. Trimming at V came to 3 bases and at J to 3 bases, leaving 3 bases not matched to a gene. The CDR3 runs to 15 residues. From germline, CDR1 is PRHDT and CDR2 FYEKMQ (reference sequence). The CDR3: CASSFGTSDTGELFF. The CDR3, as DNA: TGTGCCAGCAGCTTTGGGACTAGTGACACCGGGGAGCTGTTTTTT.

Ten or more counts support this clonotype. V and J are TRBV7-2 and TRBJ2-7; 10 nucleotides line up with TRBD2. The V gene's germline CDR1 is SGHTA and CDR2 FQGNSA. With 4 bases clipped from V and 3 bases from J, the junction kept 6 bases outside the gene matches. This CDR3 has 15 residues. This CDR3 reads CASSSSSGSGYEQYF. DNA of the CDR3: TGTGCCAGCAGCTCGTCTAGCGGGAGCGGCTACGAGCAGTACTTC. Full variable domain (missing parts from reference TRBV7-2 and TRBJ2-7): GAGVSQSPSNKVTEKGKDVELRCDPISGHTALYWYRQSLGQGLEFLIYFQGNSAPDKSGLPSDRFSAERTGGSVSTLTIQRTQQEDSAVYLCASSSSSGSGYEQYFGPGTRLTVT.

This clonotype was seen only a few times. The V call is TRBV20-1, the J call TRBJ2-7, with D perhaps TRBD1 (6 bases). The CDR3 runs to 17 residues. The V end lost 5 bases, the J end lost 4 bases, and 27 bases lay between the germline ends. CDR1 and CDR2 (germline): DFQATT, SNEGSKA (reference sequence). CDR3 sequence: CSAGEINRDTLFYEQYF. In DNA form, the CDR3 reads TGCAGTGCTGGGGAGATAAACCGGGACACTTTGTTTTACGAGCAGTACTTC.

Concerning this clonotype: This may arise from a read error, as a much more abundant clone is one base away. CDR3 nucleotide sequence: TGTGCCAGCAGGGACAGCCCCGATCAGCCCCAGCGTTTT. As protein: CASRDSPDQPQRF. The V gene is TRBV6-2 or TRBV6-3, the J gene TRBJ1-5, with D possibly matching TRBD1 (6 bases). This CDR3 comprises 13 residues. The germline gives CDR1 MNHEY, CDR2 SVGEGT.

The rearrangement uses TRBV28 and TRBJ2-1, with 10 bases that match TRBD2. The V gene end was trimmed by 5 bases and the J gene end by 0 bases; junction bases not matched to a gene: 1. The CDR3 contains 15 residues. The germline gives CDR1 MDHEN, CDR2 SYDVKM. CDR3 nucleotides: TGTGCCAGCAGTGGGACTAGCGTCTCCTACAATGAGCAGTTCTTC. It encodes CASSGTSVSYNEQFF.

As regards this clonotype: One junction end disagrees with the germline gene, perhaps due to a read error. This chain connects TRBV7-9 to TRBJ1-1; D is possibly TRBD1 (5 bases). Germline CDR1 is SEHNR and CDR2 is FQNEAQ (reference sequence). This CDR3 comprises 15 residues. The CDR3 is CASSLGGRMNIEAFF. The CDR3 bases are TGTGCCAGCAGCTTAGGGGGCAGGATGAACATTGAAGCTTTCTTT.

The chain employs TRBV9 and TRBJ2-7; a weak D match, TRBD1 (6 bases). V lost 4 bases, J lost 2 bases, and 13 bases lay in between. The CDR3 loop spans 14 amino acids. CDR1 SGDLS and CDR2 YYNGEE come from the germline V gene. The CDR3 nucleotides read TGTGCCAGCAGCCCACAGGGTATCACCTACGAGCAGTACTTC. This encodes CASSPQGITYEQYF.

The sample holds many counts of this clonotype. This chain connects TRBV2 to TRBJ2-7, with D perhaps being TRBD1 or TRBD2 (5 bases each). The CDR3 has 15 residues. Germline assignment: CDR1 SNHLY and CDR2 FYNNEI. V was trimmed by 5 bases and J by 0 bases, leaving 14 bases between them. The CDR3 nucleotides are TGTGCCAGCAGTTCCGGGACGGTAAGCTCCTACGAGCAGTACTTC. Protein: CASSSGTVSSYEQYF.

This clonotype was seen only a few times. The chain combines TRBV6-1 with TRBJ1-6, with D possibly TRBD1 on 6 matching bases. The V end lost 10 bases, the J end lost 9 bases, and 10 bases lay between the germline ends. This CDR3 spans 11 amino acids. Looked up from germline, CDR1 is MNHNS and CDR2 is SASEGT. CDR3 residues: CATRGGSPLHF. DNA for the CDR3: TGTGCCACCAGAGGGGGTTCACCCCTCCACTTT.

This clonotype showed up just a few times. The chain uses TRBV5-8 and TRBJ2-2; D uncertain. Germline values: CDR1 SGHTS, CDR2 YDEGEE. Trimming removed 0 bases at V and 5 bases at J, with 5 bases between. The CDR3 consists of 13 residues. Here the CDR3 reads CASSLETTGELFF. CDR3 sequence (DNA): TGTGCCAGCAGCTTGGAGACGACCGGGGAGCTGTTTTTT. Full variable domain (missing parts from reference TRBV5-8 and TRBJ2-2): EAGVTQSPTHLIKTRGQQATLRCSPISGHTSVYWYQQALGLGLQFLLWYDEGEERNRGNFPPRFSGRQFPNYSSELNVNALELEDSALYLCASSLETTGELFFGEGSRLTVL.

This clonotype has ten or more counts. This chain uses TRBV6-1 with TRBJ1-1; weak D call: TRBD1 (6 bases). CDR3 length equals 11 residues. The ends were cut back, 8 bases at V and 6 bases at J, with 10 bases in the middle. Per the germline V gene, CDR1 is MNHNS and CDR2 is SASEGT. CDR3 DNA: TGTGCCAGCGGGGGCATGGCTGAAGCTTTCTTT. Translating it yields CASGGMAEAFF.

This clonotype has a count of ten or more. The chain recombines TRBV19 with TRBJ1-4; D is unclear. Per the germline V gene, CDR1 is LNHDA and CDR2 is SQIVND (reference sequence). V was clipped by 7 bases and J by 5 bases, with 20 bases between them. This CDR3 has 16 residues. CDR3 DNA sequence: TGTGCCAGTATGAACCTTCGTCTGGGCCTAAATGAAAAACTGTTTTTT. Its protein product is CASMNLRLGLNEKLFF.

This clonotype was observed a handful of times. This chain uses TRBV3-1 with TRBJ1-3; possibly TRBD1 for D (5 bases). The germline V and J ends were trimmed by 1 base and 7 bases, with 14 bases remaining between them. Germline V lookup: CDR1 LGHDT, CDR2 YNNKEL (reference sequence). The CDR3 length is 15 residues. The CDR3 bases are TGTGCCAGCAGCCAAGTCCCAGGGTCAGGCAACACCATATATTTT. Protein product: CASSQVPGSGNTIYF.

Ten or more counts support this clonotype. V usage is TRBV12-3 or TRBV12-4 and J usage is TRBJ1-2; D gene ambiguous. V was clipped by 6 bases and J by 4 bases, with 12 bases between them. The CDR3 runs 13 residues. This chain's CDR3 is CASSLPAGYGYTF. The CDR3 DNA reads TGTGCCAGCAGCTTACCGGCGGGCTATGGCTACACCTTC.

This clonotype showed up many times. V is TRBV2 and J is TRBJ1-2, with D perhaps TRBD1 (5 bases). This CDR3 has 15 residues. Trimming cost V 3 bases and J 4 bases, with 15 bases left between them. Germline loops: CDR1 SNHLY, CDR2 FYNNEI. CDR3 protein: CASSDAGPGGYGYTF. The CDR3 nucleotides are TGTGCCAGCAGTGACGCCGGACCGGGGGGCTATGGCTACACCTTC.

This clonotype was found a few times. This chain connects TRBV12-5 to TRBJ1-1; D is ambiguous. CDR1 LGHNT and CDR2 FRNRAP come from the germline V gene. The CDR3 contains 16 residues. V gave up 3 bases and J gave up 3 bases, with 17 bases separating them. CDR3 protein: CASGFNPGAMDTEAFF. CDR3 DNA: TGTGCTAGTGGTTTTAATCCGGGAGCTATGGACACTGAAGCTTTCTTT.

Only one count was recorded for this clonotype. The chain is built from TRBV7-3 and TRBJ2-7; D gene uncertain. Germline CDR1 is SGHTA and CDR2 is FQGTGA. The V end was cut by 4 bases, the J end by 6 bases, with 10 bases between. The CDR3 spans 12 residues. The CDR3: CASSYPPGEQYF. The CDR3 coding sequence is TGTGCCAGCAGCTACCCACCTGGCGAGCAGTACTTC. The full variable domain, with the rest looked up from reference TRBV7-3 and TRBJ2-7, is GAGVSQTPSNKVTEKGKYVELRCDPISGHTALYWYRQSLGQGPEFLIYFQGTGAADDSGLPNDRFFAVRPEGSVSTLKIQRTERGDSAVYLCASSYPPGEQYFGPGTRLTVT.

This clonotype was found many times. The chain employs TRBV28 and TRBJ1-6; D gene unclear. The CDR3 extends over 13 amino acids. The V end was cut by 6 bases, the J end by 7 bases, with 10 bases between. Looked up from germline, CDR1 is MDHEN and CDR2 is SYDVKM. CDR3 sequence: CASRPLYNSPLHF. The CDR3, as DNA: TGTGCCAGCAGACCTCTGTACAATTCACCCCTCCACTTT. The variable domain in full, completed from reference TRBV28 and TRBJ1-6, reads DVKVTQSSRYLVKRTGEKVFLECVQDMDHENMFWYRQDPGLGLRLIYFSYDVKMKEKGDIPEGYSVSREKKERFSLILESASTNQTSMYLCASRPLYNSPLHFGNGTRLTVT.